This TCR beta chain was sequenced for a study of radiotherapy plus CTLA-4 blockade in lung cancer. The method was immunoSEQ multiplex PCR; TCRdb's version includes in-frame clones alone and lacks a portion of them. The repertoire holds about 60,000 clones, over 65% seen once, with almost 4% in the top ten. The sequenced sample was peripheral blood, obtained from a patient treated with radiotherapy plus ipilimumab. This receptor was identified in a human donor with non-small cell lung cancer who had a partial response to radiotherapy plus ipilimumab.

The CDR3: CASSLELAGSAHEQYF. DNA of the CDR3: TGCGCCAGCAGCCTAGAATTAGCGGGGTCGGCCCACGAGCAGTACTTC. The rearrangement uses TRBV4-3 and TRBJ2-7; 8 bases are a match to TRBD2. The CDR3 is 16 residues long. Germline V gene lookup returns CDR1 LGHNA and CDR2 YSLEER. J was trimmed by 5 bases and V by 4 bases; bases with no gene match: 13.